This entry lists 20 T cell receptor beta chains sequenced from one sample in a study of Graves' ophthalmopathy and Graves' hyperthyroidism. The study amplified TCR beta CDR3 regions using RNA transcripts. After a first-round RT-PCR with HTBI primers, a second-round multiplex PCR was run. One entry per CDR3 protein, called by TCRdb with MiXCR from the multiplex PCR reads. The repertoire includes 350,000 to 400,000 distinct CDR3 sequences, 15% of them detected once, and about 7% sits in the top ten. The sequenced sample was peripheral blood. The receptors come from a woman under 30 with stable Graves' hyperthyroidism.

The rearrangement links TRBV27 to TRBJ2-6; TRBD2 might be the D (6 bases). Per the germline V gene, CDR1 is MNHEY and CDR2 is SMNVEV (reference sequence). The CDR3 has 18 amino acids. V gave up 2 bases and J gave up 0 bases, with 14 bases separating them. The CDR3 here is CASSLAGLGFSGANVLTF. The CDR3 DNA reads as TGTGCCAGCAGTTTAGCGGGGTTGGGGTTCTCTGGGGCCAACGTCCTGACTTTC.

This clonotype appeared many times. V gene TRBV10-1 combines with J gene TRBJ1-1; D is uncertain. The CDR3 sequence is 13 residues long. Germline values: CDR1 WNHNN, CDR2 SYGVQD (reference sequence). The V end lost 2 bases, the J end lost 5 bases, and 9 bases lay between the germline ends. CDR3: CASSEDLGTEAFF. Written as DNA, the CDR3 is TGCGCCAGCAGTGAGGACTTGGGGACTGAAGCTTTCTTT.

J is TRBJ2-7 and V is TRBV27; D may correspond to TRBD1 or TRBD2 (6 bases each). Between the trimmed V and J ends, which lost 3 bases and 1 base, there was a span of 13 bases. The CDR3 spans 15 residues. Germline V lookup: CDR1 MNHEY, CDR2 SMNVEV (reference sequence). CDR3 sequence (DNA): TGTGCCAGCAGTTTTGCGGGACAAGGATCCTACGAGCAGTACTTC. Its translation: CASSFAGQGSYEQYF.

This clonotype turned up a few times. The chain carries TRBV5-6 and TRBJ2-1; 7 nucleotides align to TRBD1. CDR1 and CDR2 (germline): SGHDT, YYEEEE. This CDR3 is built from 17 residues. V lost 4 bases, J lost 3 bases, and 13 bases stayed unmatched. DNA for the CDR3: TGTGCCAGCAGCCCGCGACAGGGAAGTCCCTACTACAATGAGCAGTTCTTC. This translates into CASSPRQGSPYYNEQFF.

The sample holds many counts of this clonotype. The chain combines TRBV29-1 with TRBJ2-7; D may be TRBD1 (6 bases). This CDR3 is built from 14 residues. V was trimmed by 4 bases and J by 2 bases, leaving 15 bases between them. Looked up from germline, CDR1 is SQVTM and CDR2 is ANQGSEA. The CDR3 nucleotides are TGCAGCGTTGCCCCGCGAACAGGGACCTACGAGCAGTACTTC. Its protein product is CSVAPRTGTYEQYF.

This clonotype was counted at least ten times. Just one base apart from a much larger clone, this may be a read error. The CDR3 bases are TGTGCCAGCAGCTTACTCCTGAACACTGAAGCTTCCTTT. It encodes CASSLLLNTEASF. V gene TRBV7-2 combines with J gene TRBJ1-1; D ambiguous. The germline CDR1 and CDR2 sequences are SGHTA and FQGNSA. The CDR3 consists of 13 residues.

Turning to this clonotype: With a much larger clone just one base away, this may be a read error. J is TRBJ2-7 and V is TRBV2, with 7 bases lining up with TRBD2. Unmatched junction bases numbered 13, after V lost 10 bases and J lost 4 bases. Germline V gene lookup returns CDR1 SNHLY and CDR2 FYNNEI. The CDR3 is made up of 14 amino acids. The CDR3 is CANNLGSGDYEQYF. Here the CDR3 DNA reads TGTGCCAACAACCTCGGAAGCGGGGATTACGAGCAGTACTTC.

This clonotype was seen at least ten times. This sequence joins TRBV29-1 and TRBJ2-7; 8 bases agree with TRBD1. The V segment lost 7 bases and the J segment 5 bases; nucleotides outside the gene matches: 10. Germline V lookup: CDR1 SQVTM, CDR2 ANQGSEA. The CDR3 is 13 residues long. CDR3 DNA: TGCAGCGCATGGCCAGGACAGGGAGACGAGCAGTACTTC. As protein: CSAWPGQGDEQYF.

This chain links TRBV11-3 with TRBJ2-7, with 9 bases identical to TRBD2. The CDR3 contains 15 residues. The germline gives CDR1 SGHNT, CDR2 YENEEA. V gave up 0 bases and J gave up 4 bases; unmatched junction bases: 4. For the CDR3, the DNA is TGTGCCAGCAGCTTAGATAGCGGGGGCGATTACGAGCAGTACTTC. It specifies CASSLDSGGDYEQYF.

This clonotype was seen ten or more times. This chain connects TRBV5-1 to TRBJ1-2; D gene ambiguous. Germline loops: CDR1 SGHRS, CDR2 YFSETQ. Trimming stripped 0 bases from V and 6 bases from J, with 12 bases between. The CDR3 runs to 14 residues. Here the CDR3 DNA reads TGCGCCAGCAGCTTGGAAGGGTATATGAATGGCTACACCTTC. Protein sequence: CASSLEGYMNGYTF.

At least ten counts were recorded for this clonotype. The genes are TRBV11-2 and TRBJ1-2; D not resolved. V lost 5 bases and J lost 1, with 14 bases in between. Per the germline V gene, CDR1 is SGHAT and CDR2 is FQNNGV. There are 15 residues in the CDR3. In DNA form, the CDR3 reads TGTGCCAGCAGCAAAACCGGACTGCATAACTATGGCTACACCTTC. As protein: CASSKTGLHNYGYTF.

V usage is TRBV27 and J usage is TRBJ1-5; D possibly corresponds to TRBD1 (5 bases). The CDR3 covers 16 residues. V was trimmed by 5 bases and J by 2 bases, leaving 16 bases between them. Germline assignment: CDR1 MNHEY and CDR2 SMNVEV (reference sequence). CDR3 coding DNA: TGTGCCAGCAGTCCGTTAGGGAAGGGACGCAATCAGCCCCAGCATTTT. This translates into CASSPLGKGRNQPQHF.

This clonotype has just a few counts. V is TRBV29-1 and J is TRBJ1-2; D perhaps matches TRBD1 (6 bases). There are 16 residues in the CDR3. Germline V CDR1 and CDR2: SQVTM, ANQGSEA. V gave up 0 bases and J gave up 7 bases, with 21 bases separating them. CDR3 nucleotides: TGCAGCGTTGAAGATGGGCTAGGGGCAGGGGAGGGTGGCTACACCTTC. Its translation: CSVEDGLGAGEGGYTF.

This clonotype was seen at least ten times. This chain links TRBV20-1 with TRBJ1-6, with D possibly TRBD1 on 5 matching bases. The CDR3 runs to 14 residues. Germline CDR1 is DFQATT and CDR2 is SNEGSKA (reference sequence). With 7 bases removed from V and 7 bases from J, the gap between germline ends came to 17 bases. The CDR3 DNA follows: TGCAGTGTTACATTCGGGGGAGGAAATTCACCCCTCCACTTT. Protein product: CSVTFGGGNSPLHF.

This clonotype was observed a few times. V gene TRBV20-1 combines with J gene TRBJ2-3, with D maybe TRBD2 (6 bases). The V end was cut by 2 bases, the J end by 2 bases, with 11 bases between. The CDR3 consists of 14 residues. Germline CDR1 reads DFQATT; CDR2 reads SNEGSKA (reference sequence). CDR3: CSARPGTSTDTQYF. In DNA form, the CDR3 reads TGCAGTGCTAGACCGGGGACTTCCACAGATACGCAGTATTTT.

This clonotype was seen a handful of times. Written as DNA, the CDR3 is TGCGCCAGCAGCGTGGAGGGGGACTACGAGCAGTACTTC. As protein: CASSVEGDYEQYF. The chain is built from TRBV5-1 and TRBJ2-7; either TRBD1 or TRBD2 may fit D (6 bases each). The V end was cut by 4 bases, the J end by 3 bases, with 11 bases between. In germline, CDR1 is SGHRS, CDR2 YFSETQ. This CDR3 has 13 residues.

This clonotype was observed at least ten times. The genes are TRBV3-1 and TRBJ1-1; tentatively, D is TRBD1 (5 bases). V lost 1 base to trimming and J lost 4 bases, with 10 bases between them. CDR1 and CDR2 from the germline V gene are LGHDT and YNNKEL (reference sequence). The length of the CDR3 is 14 residues. The CDR3 region is CASSQVGGATEAFF. The CDR3 DNA sequence: TGTGCCAGCAGCCAAGTTGGAGGGGCCACTGAAGCTTTCTTT.

The gene calls are TRBV4-1 and TRBJ2-5; 10 bases map to TRBD2. Losses at the gene ends were 2 bases for V and 4 bases for J; bases not matched to a gene: 7. This CDR3 comprises 16 residues. Germline V gives CDR1 MGHRA, CDR2 YSYEKL. CDR3 sequence reads: CASSQPSGRAGETQYF. The DNA of the CDR3 is TGCGCCAGCAGCCAACCAAGCGGGAGGGCCGGAGAGACCCAGTACTTC.

The table lists this clonotype with many counts. The chain joins TRBV12-3 or TRBV12-4 to TRBJ1-2; a weak D match, TRBD1 (5 bases). Trimming took off 3 bases at V and 12 bases at J, with 14 bases between the two ends. The CDR3 runs 12 residues. Here the CDR3 reads CASSFSPGSHTF. The CDR3 nucleotides are TGTGCCAGCAGTTTCTCCCCAGGGAGCCACACCTTC.

This clonotype was observed many times. This sequence joins TRBV15 and TRBJ2-7; 11 bases are shared with TRBD1. The germline gives CDR1 LNHNV, CDR2 YYDKDF (reference sequence). This CDR3 has 17 amino acids. V lost 0 bases and J lost 0; bases outside the gene matches: 4. CDR3 in amino acids: CATSREGGQGGSYEQYF. CDR3 DNA: TGTGCCACCAGCAGAGAGGGGGGACAGGGGGGCTCCTACGAGCAGTACTTC.